The clone carrying this T cell receptor (beta chain) was recorded many times. Its antigen is not identified. It was template switching that added a universal primer site, and there were unique molecular identifiers on the cDNA. TCRdb fed the 5' RACE reads into MiXCR, producing one record per CDR3 protein. This table holds just under 650,000 distinct CDR3 sequences, 7.1% found once. J gave up 4 bases and V 4 bases, and 6 bases lay outside the gene matches. Germline lookup yields CDR1 SEHNR and CDR2 FQNEAQ (reference sequence). The CDR3 covers 14 residues. The data are from a study of identical twins. Broader study findings: There were fewer insertions in abundant cord blood beta clonotypes, but memory repertoires showed no such pattern.

The sample also formed part of further work on yellow fever vaccine responses in identical twins.

The V gene is TRBV7-9, the J gene TRBJ1-2, with 7 bases identical to TRBD1. The source is a woman aged 18-35 years in good health. The sequencing sample was made of PBMCs. As DNA, the CDR3 is TGTGCCAGCAGCTCCGACAGGGAAACCTATGGCTACACCTTC. Encoded protein: CASSSDRETYGYTF.